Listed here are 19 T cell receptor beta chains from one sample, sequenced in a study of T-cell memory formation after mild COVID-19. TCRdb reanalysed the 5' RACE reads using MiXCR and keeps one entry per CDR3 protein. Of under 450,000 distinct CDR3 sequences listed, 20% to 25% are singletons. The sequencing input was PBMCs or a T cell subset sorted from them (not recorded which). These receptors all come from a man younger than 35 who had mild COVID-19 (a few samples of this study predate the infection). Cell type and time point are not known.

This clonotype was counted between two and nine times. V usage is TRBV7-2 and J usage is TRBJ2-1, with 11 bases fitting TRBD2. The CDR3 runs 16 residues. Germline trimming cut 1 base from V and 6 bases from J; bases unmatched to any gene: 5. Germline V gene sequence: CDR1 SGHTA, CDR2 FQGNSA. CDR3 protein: CASSLVASGGRNEQFF. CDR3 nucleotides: TGTGCCAGCAGCTTAGTGGCTAGCGGGGGGCGCAATGAGCAGTTCTTC.

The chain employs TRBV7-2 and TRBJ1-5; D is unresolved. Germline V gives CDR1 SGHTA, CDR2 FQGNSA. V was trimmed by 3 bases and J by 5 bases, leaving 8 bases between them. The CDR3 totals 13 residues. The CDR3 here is CASSFDRYQPQHF. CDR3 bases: TGTGCCAGCAGCTTCGACCGTTATCAGCCCCAGCATTTT.

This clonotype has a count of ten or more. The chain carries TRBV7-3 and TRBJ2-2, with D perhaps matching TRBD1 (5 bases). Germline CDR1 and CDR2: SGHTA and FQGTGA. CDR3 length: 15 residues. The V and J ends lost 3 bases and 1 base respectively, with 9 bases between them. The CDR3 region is CASSFHGQNTGELFF. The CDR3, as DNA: TGTGCCAGCAGCTTTCACGGACAGAACACCGGGGAGCTGTTTTTT.

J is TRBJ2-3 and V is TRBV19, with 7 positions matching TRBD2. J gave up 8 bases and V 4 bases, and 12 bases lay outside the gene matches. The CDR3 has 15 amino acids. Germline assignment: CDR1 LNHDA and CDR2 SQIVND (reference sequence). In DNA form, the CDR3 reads TGTGCCAGTAGTAGATCCGGGACTACCGAAGGTACGCAGTATTTT. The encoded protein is CASSRSGTTEGTQYF.

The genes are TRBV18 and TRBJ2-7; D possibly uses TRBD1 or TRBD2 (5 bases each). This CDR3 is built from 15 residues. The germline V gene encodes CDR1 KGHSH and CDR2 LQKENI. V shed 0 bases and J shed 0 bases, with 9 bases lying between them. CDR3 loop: CASSPPAGSSYEQYF. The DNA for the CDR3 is TGTGCCAGCTCACCACCGGCAGGGAGCTCCTACGAGCAGTACTTC.

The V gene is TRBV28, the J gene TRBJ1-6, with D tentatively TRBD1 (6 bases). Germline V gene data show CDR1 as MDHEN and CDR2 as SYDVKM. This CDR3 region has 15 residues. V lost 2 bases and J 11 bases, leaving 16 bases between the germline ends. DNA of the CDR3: TGTGCCAGCAGTTTAAGAGGGCAGGGGATTGCACCCCTCCACTTT. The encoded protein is CASSLRGQGIAPLHF.

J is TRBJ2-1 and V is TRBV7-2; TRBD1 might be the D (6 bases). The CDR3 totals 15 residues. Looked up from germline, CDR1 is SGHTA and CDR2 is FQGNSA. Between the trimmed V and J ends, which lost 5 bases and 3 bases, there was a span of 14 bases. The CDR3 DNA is TGTGCCAGCAGCCCCAGGGGTACCATCTACAATGAGCAGTTCTTC. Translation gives CASSPRGTIYNEQFF. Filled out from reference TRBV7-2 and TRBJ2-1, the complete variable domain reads GAGVSQSPSNKVTEKGKDVELRCDPISGHTALYWYRQSLGQGLEFLIYFQGNSAPDKSGLPSDRFSAERTGGSVSTLTIQRTQQEDSAVYLCASSPRGTIYNEQFFGPGTRLTVL.

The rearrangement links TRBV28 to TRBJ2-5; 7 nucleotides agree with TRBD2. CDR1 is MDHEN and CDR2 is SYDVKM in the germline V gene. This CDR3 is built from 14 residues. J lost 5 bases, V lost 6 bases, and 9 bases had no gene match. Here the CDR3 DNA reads TGTGCCAGCAGAATAGCGGGTTCGTGGGAGACCCAGTACTTC. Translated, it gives CASRIAGSWETQYF. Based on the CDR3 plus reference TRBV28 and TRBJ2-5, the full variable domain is DVKVTQSSRYLVKRTGEKVFLECVQDMDHENMFWYRQDPGLGLRLIYFSYDVKMKEKGDIPEGYSVSREKKERFSLILESASTNQTSMYLCASRIAGSWETQYFGPGTRLLVL.

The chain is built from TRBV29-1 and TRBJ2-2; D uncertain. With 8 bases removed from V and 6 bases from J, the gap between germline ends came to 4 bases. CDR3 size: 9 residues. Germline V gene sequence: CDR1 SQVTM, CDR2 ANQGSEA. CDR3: CSPPGELFF. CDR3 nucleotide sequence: TGCAGCCCGCCCGGGGAGCTGTTTTTT.

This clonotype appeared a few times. For the CDR3, the DNA is TGTGCCAGCAGCTATTCCGGGACAGGAAGTAATCCCGTTACGCAGTATTTT. Translated: CASSYSGTGSNPVTQYF. J is TRBJ2-3 and V is TRBV7-2; 8 nucleotides align to TRBD1. The CDR3 spans 17 residues. After removal of 4 bases from V and 8 bases from J, the junction contained 17 bases not matched to a gene. The germline gives CDR1 SGHTA, CDR2 FQGNSA. The variable domain in full, completed from reference TRBV7-2 and TRBJ2-3, reads GAGVSQSPSNKVTEKGKDVELRCDPISGHTALYWYRQSLGQGLEFLIYFQGNSAPDKSGLPSDRFSAERTGGSVSTLTIQRTQQEDSAVYLCASSYSGTGSNPVTQYFGPGTRLTVL.

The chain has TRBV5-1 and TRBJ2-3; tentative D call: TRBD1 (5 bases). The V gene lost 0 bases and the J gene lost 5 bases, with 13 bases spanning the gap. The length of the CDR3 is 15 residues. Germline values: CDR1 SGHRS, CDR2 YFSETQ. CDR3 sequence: CASSLASGWGDTQYF. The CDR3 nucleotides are TGCGCCAGCAGCTTGGCCTCAGGGTGGGGAGATACGCAGTATTTT.

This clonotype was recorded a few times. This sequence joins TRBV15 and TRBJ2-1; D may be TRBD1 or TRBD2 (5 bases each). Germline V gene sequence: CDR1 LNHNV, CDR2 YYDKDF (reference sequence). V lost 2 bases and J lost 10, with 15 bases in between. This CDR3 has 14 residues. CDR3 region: CATSRSRDPREQFF. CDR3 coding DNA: TGTGCCACCAGCAGAAGTAGGGACCCTAGAGAGCAGTTCTTC.

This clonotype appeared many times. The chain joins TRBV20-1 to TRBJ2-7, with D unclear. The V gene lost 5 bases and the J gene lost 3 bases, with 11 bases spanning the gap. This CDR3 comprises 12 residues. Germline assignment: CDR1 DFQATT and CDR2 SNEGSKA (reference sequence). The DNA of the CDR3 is TGCAGTGCTCACTATTCTCTCTACGAGCAGTACTTC. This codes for CSAHYSLYEQYF.

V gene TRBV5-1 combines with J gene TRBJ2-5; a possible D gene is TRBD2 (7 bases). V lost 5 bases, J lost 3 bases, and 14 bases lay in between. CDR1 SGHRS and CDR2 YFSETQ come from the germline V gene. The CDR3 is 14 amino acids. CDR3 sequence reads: CASSPGGPEETQYF. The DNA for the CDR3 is TGCGCCAGCAGTCCCGGGGGGCCAGAAGAGACCCAGTACTTC.

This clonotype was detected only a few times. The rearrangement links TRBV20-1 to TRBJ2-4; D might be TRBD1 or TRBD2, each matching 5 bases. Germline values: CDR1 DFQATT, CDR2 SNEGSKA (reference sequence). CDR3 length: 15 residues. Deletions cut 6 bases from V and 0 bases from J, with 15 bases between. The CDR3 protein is CSAEGRIIAKNIQYF. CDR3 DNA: TGCAGTGCCGAGGGACGGATAATAGCCAAAAACATTCAGTACTTC.

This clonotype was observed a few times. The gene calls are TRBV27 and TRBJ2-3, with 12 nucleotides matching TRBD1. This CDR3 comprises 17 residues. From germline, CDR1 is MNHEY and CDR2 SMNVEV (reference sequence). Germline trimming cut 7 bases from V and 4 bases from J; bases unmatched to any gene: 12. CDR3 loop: CASISTPGQGASDTQYF. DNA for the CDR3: TGTGCCAGCATTTCAACACCGGGACAGGGGGCGTCAGATACGCAGTATTTT.

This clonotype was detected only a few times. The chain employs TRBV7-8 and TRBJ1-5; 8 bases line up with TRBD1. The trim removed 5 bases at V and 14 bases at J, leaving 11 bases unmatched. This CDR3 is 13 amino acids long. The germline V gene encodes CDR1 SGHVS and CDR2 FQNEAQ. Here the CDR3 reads CASSRHRTGTEHF. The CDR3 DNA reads TGTGCCAGCAGCCGCCATCGGACAGGGACGGAGCATTTT.

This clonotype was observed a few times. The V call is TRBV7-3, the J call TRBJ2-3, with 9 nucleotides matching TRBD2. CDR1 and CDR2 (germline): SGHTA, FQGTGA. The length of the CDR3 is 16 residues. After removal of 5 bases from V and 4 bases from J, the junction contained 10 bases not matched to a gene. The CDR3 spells CASSRVAGGPPDTQYF. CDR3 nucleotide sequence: TGTGCCAGCAGCCGGGTGGCGGGGGGGCCCCCAGATACGCAGTATTTT.

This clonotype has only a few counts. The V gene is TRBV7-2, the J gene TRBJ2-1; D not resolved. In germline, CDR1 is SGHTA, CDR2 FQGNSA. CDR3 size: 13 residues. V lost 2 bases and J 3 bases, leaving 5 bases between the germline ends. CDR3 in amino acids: CASSLPIYNEQFF. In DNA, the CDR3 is TGTGCCAGCAGCTTACCCATCTACAATGAGCAGTTCTTC.